This TCR beta chain emerged from a study of CD8 T cells in ankylosing spondylitis. Library preparation for TCR beta used quantitative 5'-RACE with molecular barcodes. TCRdb used MiXCR to reprocess the 5' RACE reads, holding one entry per CDR3 protein. The top ten clones hold around 17% of a sample with about 390,000 distinct CDR3 sequences, under 25% of them seen once. Germline CDR1 and CDR2: LNHDA and SQIVND (reference sequence). Trimming removed 6 bases from V and 4 bases from J; junction bases left unmatched: 11. This CDR3 region has 17 residues. In regard to this clonotype: Its antigen is undetermined.

Findings of the study overall: Seemingly characteristic of ankylosing spondylitis blood was a TCR beta motif consisting of about 8 highly homologous variants. Matched ankylosing spondylitis synovial fluid reportedly showed significant enrichment of disease-linked clones. There were earlier reports of some motif variants in reactive arthritis synovial fluid and blood. Clones linked to disease, bearing a CD8+ phenotype, were relatively rare in peripheral blood.

This chain joins TRBV19 and TRBJ2-2, with 10 bases fitting TRBD2. The clonotype comes from a male donor with ankylosing spondylitis. The sample consisted of blood, either unsorted or a sorted T cell fraction (not recorded which). In DNA, the CDR3 is TGTGCCAGTAGAGTCCACCCCGGACTAGCGGCCACCGGGGAGCTGTTTTTT. It specifies CASRVHPGLAATGELFF.